One T cell receptor (beta chain) is described in this entry. As yet, its antigen is unknown. Produced via immunoSEQ multiplex PCR; TCRdb's table is partial and in-frame only. This table holds roughly 99,000 clones, 70% to 90% found once. The sample is drawn from a study of T cell responses to AZD1222 COVID-19 vaccine. Study outcomes and limitations: Spike-specific TCRs gained breadth and depth after people received two AZD1222 doses.

This CDR3 is built from 13 residues. V shed 4 bases and J shed 3 bases, with 6 bases lying between them. The V gene's germline CDR1 is MDHEN and CDR2 SYDVKM. The TCR was taken from an adult who received the AZD1222 COVID-19 vaccine. The rearrangement uses TRBV28 and TRBJ2-2; no clear D gene. The sequenced sample was peripheral blood, obtained 28 days after the second AZD1222 dose. The CDR3 region is CASSSLDTGELFF. The CDR3 DNA reads as TGTGCCAGCAGTTCATTGGACACCGGGGAGCTGTTTTTT.